A selection of T cell receptor beta chains follows, all from one sample in a study of tumor and adjacent non-tumor tissue in lung cancer. Via MiXCR, TCRdb re-called the multiplex PCR reads, giving one row per CDR3 protein. The sample lists about 50,000 distinct CDR3 sequences, roughly 69% occurring once. Material: distant non-tumor lung tissue. These TCRs come from a woman aged 60-75 years with non-small cell lung cancer. Each CDR3 is given with its conserved first and last residue. A clone size is listed for some rows: how often the clone was seen (once, few, many), or a class if it is expanded.

v_call	clone_size	j_call	cdr3_aa
TRBV7-9	once	TRBJ2-2	CDSSLGQANTGELFF
TRBV12-3/TRBV12-4	NA	TRBJ2-7	CATSIQGTMRIEQYF
TRBV4-3	NA	TRBJ1-2	CASSHESAVGGYTF
TRBV11-3	NA	TRBJ2-7	CASIIDTGTYEQYF
TRBV11-1	NA	TRBJ2-1	CASSRAGGFDEQSF
TRBV29-1	NA	TRBJ2-7	CSVLGSSCYEQYF
TRBV6-1	NA	TRBJ2-7	CDSSISQGIAYEQYF
TRBV4-3	NA	TRBJ1-1	CASSQDLSGRYTEAFF
TRBV10-3	NA	TRBJ2-2	CAISESRGGNTGELFF
TRBV11-2	once	TRBJ2-3	CASTLWRALGDTQYF
TRBV4-3	NA	TRBJ2-3	CASSQGTSGTDAQYF
TRBV4-3	NA	TRBJ2-7	CASSQVVTPGPQSSYEQYF
TRBV11-1	NA	TRBJ2-6	CTSSLEGNPSGANVLTF
TRBV4-1	NA	TRBJ2-3	CASSQETRDTLYF
TRBV4-3	NA	TRBJ2-3	CASSQEDSAGGSSNSQYF
TRBV5-1	NA	TRBJ2-1	CASSLRTSGSLEQFF
TRBV9	few	TRBJ2-2	CASTKRERGTGELFF
TRBV12-3/TRBV12-4	once	TRBJ2-3	CGNSLTGTGATDTQYF
TRBV6-5	NA	TRBJ2-5	CASSAQGTEETQYF
TRBV11-2	NA	TRBJ1-4	CASSLVGQEARDEKLFF
TRBV12-3/TRBV12-4	NA	TRBJ1-4	CVSKKGATNEKLFF
TRBV12-3/TRBV12-4	NA	TRBJ1-2	CARSSKGAKTGYTF
TRBV12-3/TRBV12-4	NA	TRBJ1-6	CASSLNRPDSPLHF
TRBV4-3	NA	TRBJ2-3	CASSQDPAPSTDRQYF
TRBV6-5	NA	TRBJ2-3	CTSRQGQVPTQYF
TRBV4-3	NA	TRBJ2-5	CASSQDRAGSETQYF
TRBV6-1	many	TRBJ1-1	CASSESIVALGQGNTEAFF
TRBV11-2	once	TRBJ1-1	CDSSLASNTEAFF
TRBV6-5	few	TRBJ2-2	CVSSYLMTTSGNTGELFF
TRBV10-2	many	TRBJ2-7	CASGGLPEGEQYF
TRBV6-2/TRBV6-3	many	TRBJ1-1	CASSYGQGNTEAFF
TRBV7-9	NA	TRBJ1-5	CASSGGSGPRARQPQHF
TRBV4-3	NA	TRBJ1-2	CTSSEAIRLNYGYTF
TRBV11-2	NA	TRBJ2-5	CARSSTGTGGGTRYF
TRBV6-5	NA	TRBJ2-3	CASRVGAGPIGTQYF
TRBV11-3	NA	TRBJ1-5	CTSSPHRACRAPEPQHF
TRBV10-3	NA	TRBJ1-5	CVTMTPSGVGDQPQHF
TRBV29-1	few	TRBJ1-1	CSVGPDGTGFEAIF
TRBV6-2/TRBV6-3	NA	TRBJ2-3	CTSRGGRGPDTQYF
TRBV6-1	medium-sized	TRBJ2-4	CASSDPGQSAKNIQYF
TRBV30	NA	TRBJ2-7	CAGSRDSLGEQCF
TRBV21-1	many	TRBJ1-5	CASSPEQGNQPQHF
TRBV5-5	NA	TRBJ2-5	CTSTIKETQYF
TRBV14	few	TRBJ1-1	CAISSDLVQAFF
TRBV29-1	NA	TRBJ2-3	CSVAKIRLTDTQYF
TRBV4-3	NA	TRBJ2-3	CTSSLGQGVTDTQYF
TRBV7-9	NA	TRBJ2-1	CASSRLALRQRNEQFF
TRBV4-3	NA	TRBJ2-2	CTSSQKRGGTGELFF
TRBV4-2	once	TRBJ1-2	CASSLSSLGSSYGYTF
TRBV12-3/TRBV12-4	once	TRBJ2-2	CVSSSQTGTTGELFF
TRBV6-6	NA	TRBJ2-7	CASSHSTLTSGTYEQYF
TRBV6-2/TRBV6-3	NA	TRBJ2-7	CASKAAGRLLEQHF
TRBV13	once	TRBJ1-1	CASSLGDLVRGTEAFF
TRBV28	many	TRBJ2-3	CASSFLLAEDTQYF
TRBV11-3	medium-sized	TRBJ2-3	CASSPYKDQRTDTQYF